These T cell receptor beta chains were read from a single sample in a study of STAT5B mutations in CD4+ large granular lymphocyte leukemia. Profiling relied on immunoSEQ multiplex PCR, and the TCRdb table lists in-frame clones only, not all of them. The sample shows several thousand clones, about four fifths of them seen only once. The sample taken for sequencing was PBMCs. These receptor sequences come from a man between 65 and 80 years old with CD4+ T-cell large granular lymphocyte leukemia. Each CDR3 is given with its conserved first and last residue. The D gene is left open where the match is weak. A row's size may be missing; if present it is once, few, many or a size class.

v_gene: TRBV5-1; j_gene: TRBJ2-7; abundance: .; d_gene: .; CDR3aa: CASSEVPTDEQYF; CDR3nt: TGCGCCAGCTCCGAGGTTCCCACGGACGAGCAGTACTTC
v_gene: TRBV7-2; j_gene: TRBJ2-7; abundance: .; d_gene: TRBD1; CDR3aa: CASSFFPDRGTNEQYF; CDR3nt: TGTGCCAGCAGCTTCTTCCCGGACAGGGGAACCAACGAGCAGTACTTC
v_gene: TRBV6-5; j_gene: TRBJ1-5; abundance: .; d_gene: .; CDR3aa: CASSQYSNQPQHF; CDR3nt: TGTGCCAGCAGTCAGTATAGCAATCAGCCCCAGCATTTT
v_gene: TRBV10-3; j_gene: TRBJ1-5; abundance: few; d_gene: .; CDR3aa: CAISESILNSNQPQHF; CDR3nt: TGTGCCATCAGTGAGTCGATACTCAATAGCAATCAGCCCCAGCATTTT
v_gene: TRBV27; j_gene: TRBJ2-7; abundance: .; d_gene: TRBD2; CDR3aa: CASSLSLAGYEQYF; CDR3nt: TGTGCCAGCAGTTTATCACTAGCGGGTTACGAGCAGTACTTC
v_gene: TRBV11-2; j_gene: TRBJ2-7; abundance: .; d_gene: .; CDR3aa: CASSISVLYEQYF; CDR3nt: TGTGCCAGCTCCATATCGGTCCTCTACGAGCAGTACTTC
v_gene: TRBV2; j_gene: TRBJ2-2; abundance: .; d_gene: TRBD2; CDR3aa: CASIRGGTGELFF; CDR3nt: TGTGCCAGCATTCGCGGGGGAACCGGGGAGCTGTTTTTT
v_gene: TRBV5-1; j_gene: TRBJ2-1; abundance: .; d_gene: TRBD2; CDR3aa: CASSRRSGLGGDEQFF; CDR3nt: TGCGCCAGCAGCAGACGTAGCGGGTTGGGTGGGGATGAGCAGTTCTTC
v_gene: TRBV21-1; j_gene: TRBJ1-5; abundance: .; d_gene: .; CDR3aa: CASSKLVSRQPQHF; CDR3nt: TGTGCCAGCAGCAAACTAGTTTCCAGACAGCCCCAGCATTTT
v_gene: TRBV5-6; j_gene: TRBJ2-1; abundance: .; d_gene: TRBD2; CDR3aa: CASSEGLADNNEQFF; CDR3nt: TGTGCCAGCAGCGAGGGACTAGCGGACAACAATGAGCAGTTCTTC
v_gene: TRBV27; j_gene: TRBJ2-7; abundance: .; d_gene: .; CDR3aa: CASTDRLSEQYF; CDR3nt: TGTGCCAGTACTGACAGATTGTCTGAGCAGTACTTC
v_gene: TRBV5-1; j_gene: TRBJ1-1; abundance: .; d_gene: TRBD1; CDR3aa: CASSLGTGGMNTEAFF; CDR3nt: TGCGCCAGCAGCTTGGGGACAGGGGGTATGAACACTGAAGCTTTCTTT
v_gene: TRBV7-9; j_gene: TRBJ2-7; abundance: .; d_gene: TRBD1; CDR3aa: CASSVGGTGSYWEQYF; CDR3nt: TGTGCCAGCAGCGTTGGAGGGACAGGGAGTTATTGGGAGCAGTACTTC
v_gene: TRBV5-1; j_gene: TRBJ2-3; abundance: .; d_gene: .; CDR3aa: CASSLSLRGTDTQYF; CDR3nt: TGCGCCAGCAGCTTGAGTTTGCGGGGCACAGATACGCAGTATTTT
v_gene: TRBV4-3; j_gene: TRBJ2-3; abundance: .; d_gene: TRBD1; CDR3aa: CASSHGTGGTDTQYF; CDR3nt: TGCGCCAGCAGCCATGGGACAGGGGGCACAGATACGCAGTATTTT
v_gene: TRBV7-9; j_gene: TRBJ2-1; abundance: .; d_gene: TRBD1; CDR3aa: CASSPPDRGQENEQFF; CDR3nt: TGTGCCAGCAGCCCACCCGACAGGGGCCAAGAAAATGAGCAGTTCTTC
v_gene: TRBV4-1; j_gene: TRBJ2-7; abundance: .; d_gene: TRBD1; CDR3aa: CASSQGTPDRAYEQYF; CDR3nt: TGCGCCAGCAGCCAAGGCACTCCCGACAGGGCCTACGAGCAGTACTTC
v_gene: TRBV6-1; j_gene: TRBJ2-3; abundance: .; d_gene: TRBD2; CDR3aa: CASSEVSGGADTQYF; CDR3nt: TGTGCCAGCAGTGAAGTTAGCGGGGGGGCAGATACGCAGTATTTT
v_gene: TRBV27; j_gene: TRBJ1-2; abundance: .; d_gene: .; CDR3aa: CAIAKGQWDGYTF; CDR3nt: TGTGCCATCGCGAAGGGCCAGTGGGATGGCTACACCTTC
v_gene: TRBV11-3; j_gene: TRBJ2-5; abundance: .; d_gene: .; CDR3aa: CASSLGARSETQYF; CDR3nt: TGTGCCAGCAGCCTCGGAGCCCGTAGCGAGACCCAGTACTTC
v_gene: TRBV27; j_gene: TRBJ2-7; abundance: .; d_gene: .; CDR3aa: CASSLSNLYEQYF; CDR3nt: TGTGCCAGCAGTTTATCAAATTTATACGAGCAGTACTTC
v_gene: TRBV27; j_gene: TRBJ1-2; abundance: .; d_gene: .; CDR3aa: CASGGASYGYTF; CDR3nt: TGTGCCAGCGGCGGGGCCTCCTATGGCTACACCTTC
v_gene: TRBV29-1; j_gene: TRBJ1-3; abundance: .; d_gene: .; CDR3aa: CSVEIMELSGNTIYF; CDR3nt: TGCAGCGTTGAGATTATGGAACTCTCTGGAAACACCATATATTTT
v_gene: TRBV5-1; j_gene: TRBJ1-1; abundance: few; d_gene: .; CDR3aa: CASSTYRDKVTEAFF; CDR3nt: TGCGCCAGCAGCACGTACCGGGACAAGGTCACTGAAGCTTTCTTT
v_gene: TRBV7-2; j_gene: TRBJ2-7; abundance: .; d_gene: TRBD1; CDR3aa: CASSPRTGSDEQYF; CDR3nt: TGTGCCAGCAGCCCCCGGACAGGGTCCGACGAGCAGTACTTC
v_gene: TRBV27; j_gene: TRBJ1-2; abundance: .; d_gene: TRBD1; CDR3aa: CASSPGTGGWYGYTF; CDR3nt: TGTGCCAGCAGCCCAGGGACAGGGGGCTGGTATGGCTACACCTTC
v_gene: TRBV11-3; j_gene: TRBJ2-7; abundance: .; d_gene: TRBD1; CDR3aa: CASSPRDRGVYEQYF; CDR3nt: TGTGCCAGCTCCCCCCGGGACAGGGGGGTGTACGAGCAGTACTTC
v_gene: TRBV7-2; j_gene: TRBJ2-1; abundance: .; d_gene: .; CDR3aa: CASSLRKAESSYNEQFF; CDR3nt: TGTGCCAGCAGCTTAAGGAAAGCGGAGAGCTCCTACAATGAGCAGTTCTTC
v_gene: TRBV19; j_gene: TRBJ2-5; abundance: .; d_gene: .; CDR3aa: CASSIGGDETQYF; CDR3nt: TGTGCCAGTAGTATAGGGGGGGATGAGACCCAGTACTTC
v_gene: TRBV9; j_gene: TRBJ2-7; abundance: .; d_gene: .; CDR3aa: CASSAGHPSYEQYF; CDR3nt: TGTGCCAGCAGCGCGGGACACCCGTCCTACGAGCAGTACTTC
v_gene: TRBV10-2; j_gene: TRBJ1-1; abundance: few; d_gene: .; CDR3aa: CASSAGIFTEAFF; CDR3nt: TGCGCCAGCAGTGCCGGGATCTTCACTGAAGCTTTCTTT
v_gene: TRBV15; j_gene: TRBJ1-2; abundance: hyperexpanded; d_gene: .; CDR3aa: CATSRDAGFGYTF; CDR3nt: TGTGCCACCAGCAGAGATGCGGGATTTGGCTACACCTTC
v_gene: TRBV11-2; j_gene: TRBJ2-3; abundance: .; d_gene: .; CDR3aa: CASSYLGGTDTQYF; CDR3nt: TGTGCCAGCAGCTATCTGGGGGGCACAGATACGCAGTATTTT
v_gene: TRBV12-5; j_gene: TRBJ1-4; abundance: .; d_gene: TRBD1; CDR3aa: CASGIQGATEKLFF; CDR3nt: TGTGCTAGTGGGATACAGGGGGCAACTGAAAAACTGTTTTTT
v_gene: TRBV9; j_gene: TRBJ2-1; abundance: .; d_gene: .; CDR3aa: CASSVDSGDEQFF; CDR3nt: TGTGCCAGCAGCGTAGACAGCGGCGATGAGCAGTTCTTC
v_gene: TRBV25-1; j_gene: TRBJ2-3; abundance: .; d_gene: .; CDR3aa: CASSEYFAGITDTQYF; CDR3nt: TGTGCCAGCAGTGAATATTTCGCGGGAATCACAGATACGCAGTATTTT
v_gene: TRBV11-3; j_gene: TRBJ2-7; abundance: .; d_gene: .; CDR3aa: CASSPRGANYEQYF; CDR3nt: TGTGCCAGCAGCCCCCGAGGGGCTAACTACGAGCAGTACTTC
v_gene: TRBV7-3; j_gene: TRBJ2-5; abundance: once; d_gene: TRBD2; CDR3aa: CASSSGNSGGLQETQYF; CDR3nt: TGTGCCAGCAGCTCGGGAAATAGCGGGGGGCTCCAAGAGACCCAGTACTTC
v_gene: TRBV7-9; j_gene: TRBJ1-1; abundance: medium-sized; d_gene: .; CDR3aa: CASSPVTANTEAFF; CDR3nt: TGTGCCAGCAGCCCTGTGACAGCGAACACTGAAGCTTTCTTT
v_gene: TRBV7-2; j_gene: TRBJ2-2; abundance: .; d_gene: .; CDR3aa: CASSLVGASRTGELFF; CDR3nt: TGTGCCAGCAGCTTAGTAGGAGCCTCGCGCACCGGGGAGCTGTTTTTT
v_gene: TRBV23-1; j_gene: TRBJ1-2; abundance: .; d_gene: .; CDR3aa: CASSQSRRDPFPNYGYTF; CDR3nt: TGCGCCAGCAGTCAATCGCGGCGGGACCCCTTCCCGAACTATGGCTACACCTTC
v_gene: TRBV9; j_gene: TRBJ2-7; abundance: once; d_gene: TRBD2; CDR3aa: CASSGRSGSLNEQYF; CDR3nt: TGTGCCAGCAGCGGGCGAAGCGGGAGTCTCAACGAGCAGTACTTC
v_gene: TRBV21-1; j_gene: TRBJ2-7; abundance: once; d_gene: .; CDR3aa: CASSGQNYEQYF; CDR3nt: TGTGCCAGCAGCGGACAGAACTACGAGCAGTACTTC
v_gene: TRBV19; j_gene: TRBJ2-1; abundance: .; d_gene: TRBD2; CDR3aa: CASSQEREGYNEQFF; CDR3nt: TGTGCCAGTAGTCAGGAGCGGGAGGGTTACAATGAGCAGTTCTTC
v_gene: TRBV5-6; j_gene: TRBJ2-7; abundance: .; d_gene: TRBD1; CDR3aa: CASSLGLWAGGSYEQYF; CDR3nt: TGTGCCAGCAGCCTGGGGTTGTGGGCAGGGGGCTCCTACGAGCAGTACTTC
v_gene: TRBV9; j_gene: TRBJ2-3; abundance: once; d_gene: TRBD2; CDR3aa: CASSSSGVNTDTQYF; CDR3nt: TGTGCCAGCAGCTCTAGCGGGGTTAACACAGATACGCAGTATTTT
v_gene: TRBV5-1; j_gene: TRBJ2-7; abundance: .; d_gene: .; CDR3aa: CASSLDYSYEQYF; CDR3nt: TGCGCCAGCAGCTTGGACTATTCCTACGAGCAGTACTTC
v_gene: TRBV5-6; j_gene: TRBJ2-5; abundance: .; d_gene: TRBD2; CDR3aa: CASSCPQAGEETQYF; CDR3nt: TGTGCCAGCAGCTGTCCTCAAGCGGGAGAAGAGACCCAGTACTTC
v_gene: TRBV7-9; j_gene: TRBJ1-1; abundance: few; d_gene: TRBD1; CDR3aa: CASSYSQGSEAFF; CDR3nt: TGTGCCAGCAGCTACTCACAGGGGTCTGAAGCTTTCTTT
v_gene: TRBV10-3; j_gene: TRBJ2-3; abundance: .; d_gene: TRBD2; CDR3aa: CAIDGRLAGGYTDTQYF; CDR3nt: TGTGCCATCGACGGGAGACTAGCGGGGGGGTACACAGATACGCAGTATTTT
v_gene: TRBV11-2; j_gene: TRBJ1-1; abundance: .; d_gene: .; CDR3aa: CASSQAAMNTEAFF; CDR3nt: TGTGCCAGCAGCCAGGCGGCTATGAACACTGAAGCTTTCTTT
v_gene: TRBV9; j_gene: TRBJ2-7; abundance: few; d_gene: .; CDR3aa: CASSVDPPHEQYF; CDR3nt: TGTGCCAGCAGCGTAGACCCCCCGCACGAGCAGTACTTC
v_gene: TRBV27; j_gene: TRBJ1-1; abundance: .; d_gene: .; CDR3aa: CASSLSGTVNTEAFF; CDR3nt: TGTGCCAGCAGTTTATCGGGGACGGTGAACACTGAAGCTTTCTTT
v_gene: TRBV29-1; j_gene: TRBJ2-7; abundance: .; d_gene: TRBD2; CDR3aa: CSVEAGGSNEQYF; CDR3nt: TGCAGCGTGGAAGCGGGAGGGTCGAACGAGCAGTACTTC
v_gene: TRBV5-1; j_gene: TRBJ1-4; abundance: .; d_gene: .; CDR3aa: CASSLGQGTEKLFF; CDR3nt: TGCGCCAGCAGCTTGGGCCAGGGGACCGAAAAACTGTTTTTT
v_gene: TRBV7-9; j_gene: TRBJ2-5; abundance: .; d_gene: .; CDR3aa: CASSGVWGQIQETQYF; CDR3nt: TGTGCCAGCAGCGGCGTGTGGGGGCAGATCCAAGAGACCCAGTACTTC
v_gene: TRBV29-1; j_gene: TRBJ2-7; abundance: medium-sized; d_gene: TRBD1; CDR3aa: CSAGGDRGLHEQYF; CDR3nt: TGCAGCGCGGGAGGGGACAGGGGGCTTCACGAGCAGTACTTC